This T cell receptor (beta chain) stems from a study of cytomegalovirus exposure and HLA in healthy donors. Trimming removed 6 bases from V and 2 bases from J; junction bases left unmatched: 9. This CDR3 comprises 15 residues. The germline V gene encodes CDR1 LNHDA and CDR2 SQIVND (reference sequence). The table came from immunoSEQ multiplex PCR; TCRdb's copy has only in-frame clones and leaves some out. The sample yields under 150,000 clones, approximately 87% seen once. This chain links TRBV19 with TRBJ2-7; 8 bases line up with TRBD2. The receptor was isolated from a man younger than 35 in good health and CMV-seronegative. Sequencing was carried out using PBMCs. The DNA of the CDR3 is TGTGCCAGTAGCCCCGGGGGGGGGAGACCCTACGAGCAGTACTTC. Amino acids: CASSPGGGRPYEQYF.